What follows describes a single T cell receptor (beta chain). The method was immunoSEQ multiplex PCR; TCRdb's version includes in-frame clones alone and lacks a portion of them. Seen here are almost 400,000 clones, about nine tenths observed once, and the top ten hold 1.7%. J was trimmed by 8 bases and V by 6 bases; bases with no gene match: 12. This CDR3 spans 15 amino acids. CDR1 and CDR2 from the germline V gene are SNHLY and FYNNEI. These data belong to a study of blood T cell repertoires in COVID-19. The wider study: COVID-19 samples collected from the United States, Italy and Spain covered acute and convalescent phases.

The study recruited people aged roughly 18 to 100 years across around 24 US areas. Cohort 3 recovered donors had two negative PCRs, clearance, or symptom resolution. This receptor was identified in a woman under 40 who had recovered from COVID-19. V usage is TRBV2 and J usage is TRBJ1-4, with 7 positions matching TRBD1. The material sequenced was PBMCs or T cells enriched from blood (not recorded which). The CDR3 coding sequence is TGTGCCAGCAGCGGAGCTAATACAGGGGTCGAAAAACTGTTTTTT. Translation: CASSGANTGVEKLFF.